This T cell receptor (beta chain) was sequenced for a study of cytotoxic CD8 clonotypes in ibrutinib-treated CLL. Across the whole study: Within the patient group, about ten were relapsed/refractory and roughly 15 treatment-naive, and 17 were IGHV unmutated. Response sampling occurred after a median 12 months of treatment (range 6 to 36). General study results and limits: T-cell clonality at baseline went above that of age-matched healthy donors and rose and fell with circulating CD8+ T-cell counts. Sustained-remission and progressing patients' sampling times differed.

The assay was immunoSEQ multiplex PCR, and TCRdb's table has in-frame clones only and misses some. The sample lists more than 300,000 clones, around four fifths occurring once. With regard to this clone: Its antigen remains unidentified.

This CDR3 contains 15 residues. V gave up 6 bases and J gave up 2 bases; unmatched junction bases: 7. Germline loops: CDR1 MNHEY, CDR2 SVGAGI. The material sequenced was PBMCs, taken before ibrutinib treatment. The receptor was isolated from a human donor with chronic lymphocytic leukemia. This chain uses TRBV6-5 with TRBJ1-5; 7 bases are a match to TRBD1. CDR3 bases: TGTGCCAGCAGGGGACTCGGGACAGGCAATCAGCCCCAGCATTTT. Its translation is CASRGLGTGNQPQHF.